Below are 11 T cell receptor beta chains sequenced from a single sample in a study of T cell clonality in common variable immunodeficiency. Using immunoSEQ multiplex PCR, the repertoire was profiled, and TCRdb retains in-frame clones only, with some absent. This repertoire lists 40,000 to 45,000 clones without singletons; roughly 2.9% sits in the top ten. Source material: peripheral blood mononuclear cells. The receptor set was obtained from a person aged 18 to 70 in good health.

This clone has a count of ten or more. Incomplete CDR3 DNA: TGTGCTAGTGGTTTGTTTGGACTGAACACCGGGGAG. It encodes CASGLFGLNTGE. The full CDR3 is CASGLFGLNTGELFF. This chain uses TRBV12-5 with TRBJ2-2; D may be TRBD2 (5 bases). The CDR3 extends 3 residues past the end of the read, so its final part is completed from the germline J gene. Germline CDR1 and CDR2: LGHNT and FRNRAP. Trimming left V 2 bases short and J 1 base short, with 8 bases between. There are 15 residues in the CDR3.

This clone showed up just a few times. The CDR3 DNA, read in part, is TGTGCCAGCAGTGAAGAGGCCCTTTACGAG. Protein sequence: CASSEEALYE. The entire CDR3 reads CASSEEALYEQYF. The chain is built from TRBV2 and TRBJ2-7; D is uncertain. The read terminates 3 residues ahead of where the CDR3 ends, so the germline J gene completes it. V was shortened by 1 base and J by 4 bases, with 8 bases between the two germline ends. The CDR3 is 13 residues long. Germline assignment: CDR1 SNHLY and CDR2 FYNNEI. Supplemented by reference TRBV2 and TRBJ2-7, the full variable domain reads EPEVTQTPSHQVTQMGQEVILRCVPISNHLYFYWYRQILGQKVEFLVSFYNNEISEKSEIFDDQFSVERPDGSNFTLKIRSTKLEDSAMYFCASSEEALYEQYFGPGTRLTVT.

This clone was found many times. Coverage ceases 3 residues before the CDR3 finishes, and the germline J gene fills in the end. The chain carries TRBV19 and TRBJ1-5; tentative D call: TRBD1 (6 bases). Trimming shortened V by 6 bases and J by 5 bases, and 11 bases separated the two germline ends. The CDR3 consists of 13 residues. In germline, CDR1 is LNHDA, CDR2 SQIVND (reference sequence). Partial CDR3 DNA: TGTGCCAGTAGCCGGGACACCTATCAGCCC. Translated: CASSRDTYQP. In full, the CDR3 reads CASSRDTYQPQHF.

The sample holds many counts of this clone. The CDR3 end falls 3 residues outside the read, so it is completed with the germline J gene. V is TRBV2 and J is TRBJ1-2; D is uncertain. This CDR3 contains 12 residues. The V end was cut by 3 bases, the J end by 0 bases, with 2 bases between. CDR1 SNHLY and CDR2 FYNNEI come from the germline V gene. Incomplete CDR3 DNA: TGTGCCAGCAGTGACACTAACTATGGC. This gives the protein CASSDTNYG. The CDR3 reads in full as CASSDTNYGYTF.

This clone was picked up many times. The CDR3 end lies 3 residues beyond the end of the read and is filled in from the germline J gene. The chain employs TRBV19 and TRBJ2-7; 7 bases are a match to TRBD2. Germline loops: CDR1 LNHDA, CDR2 SQIVND (reference sequence). V lost 2 bases and J lost 0; bases outside the gene matches: 16. The CDR3 totals 19 residues. This CDR3 is CASSIRGLNLAEDSYEQYF. CDR3 bases read: TGTGCCAGTAGTATAAGAGGTCTTAACCTAGCGGAAGACTCCTACGAG.

This clone was seen ten or more times. The read gets to within 3 residues of the CDR3 end, and the germline J gene fills in the rest. This sequence joins TRBV20-1 and TRBJ1-1, with 10 bases identical to TRBD1. This CDR3 spans 14 amino acids. The V gene's germline CDR1 is DFQATT and CDR2 SNEGSKA (reference sequence). The sequenced CDR3 bases are TGCAGTGCTCGCACCGGGGACAGGGGCGGTGAG. The encoded protein is CSARTGDRGGE. The full CDR3 reads CSARTGDRGGEAFF.

This clone came up many times. The read falls 3 residues short of the CDR3 end, and the missing part is taken from the germline J gene. The rearrangement joins TRBV30 to TRBJ2-3; 10 bases align to TRBD2. The junction had 8 bases not matched to a gene; V was cut back by 3 bases and J by 5 bases. The CDR3 spans 15 residues. Germline V CDR1 and CDR2: GTSNPN, SVGIG (reference sequence). Here the CDR3 reads CAWSSGGASRDTQYF. CDR3 DNA (partial): TGTGCCTGGAGCAGCGGGGGGGCCTCCAGAGATACG.

This clone has a handful of counts. The read ends 3 residues early relative to the CDR3; the germline J gene fills the gap. The chain combines TRBV11-2 with TRBJ1-6; 7 nucleotides line up with TRBD1. CDR1 is SGHAT, CDR2 FQNNGV, per germline. The CDR3 is 15 amino acids. Trimming removed 6 bases from V and 9 bases from J; junction bases left unmatched: 11. Incomplete CDR3 DNA: TGTGCCAGCAGTTCGGGACAGCGGGCGACTTCACCC. Amino acids: CASSSGQRATSP. The full CDR3 sequence reads CASSSGQRATSPLHF.

This clone was observed many times. The sequence runs out 3 residues before the end of the CDR3; the remainder is reconstructed from the germline J gene. The chain links TRBV19 to TRBJ2-3, with 9 nucleotides matching TRBD1. The germline V gene encodes CDR1 LNHDA and CDR2 SQIVND (reference sequence). This CDR3 has 17 amino acids. The V gene end was trimmed by 0 bases and the J gene end by 4 bases; junction bases not matched to a gene: 8. The chain's CDR3 is CASSIDHGTGGADTQYF. The sequenced part of the CDR3 DNA is TGTGCCAGTAGTATAGATCATGGCACAGGGGGCGCAGATACG.

In this sample, this clone turned up many times. With the read ending 3 residues before the CDR3 end, the germline J gene is used to fill in that end. The chain recombines TRBV18 with TRBJ2-2; D is unresolved. V shed 4 bases and J shed 6 bases, with 12 bases lying between them. The CDR3 runs to 14 residues. Germline-derived CDR1 and CDR2 are KGHSH and LQKENI. The CDR3 DNA, read in part, is TGTGCCAGCTCACTGAGCGCTCTAGCCGGGGAG. Amino acids: CASSLSALAGE. The CDR3 in its entirety is CASSLSALAGELFF.

This clone was counted at least ten times. Read sequence stops 3 residues before the CDR3 end, and the germline J gene provides the missing end. This sequence joins TRBV18 and TRBJ2-2, with no clear D. The V gene lost 3 bases and the J gene lost 0 bases, with 8 bases spanning the gap. The length of the CDR3 is 15 residues. The germline V gene encodes CDR1 KGHSH and CDR2 LQKENI. The CDR3 DNA, read in part, is TGTGCCAGCTCACCCAGTACGTCGAACACCGGGGAG. Amino acids: CASSPSTSNTGE. The entire CDR3 protein reads CASSPSTSNTGELFF. The complete variable domain, with remaining parts taken from reference TRBV18 and TRBJ2-2, reads NAGVMQNPRHLVRRRGQEARLRCSPMKGHSHVYWYRQLPEEGLKFMVYLQKENIIDESGMPKERFSAEFPKEGPSILRIQQVVRGDSAAYFCASSPSTSNTGELFFGEGSRLTVL.